Below, 21 T cell receptor beta chains from the same sample are listed, as sequenced in a study of cytomegalovirus exposure and HLA in healthy donors. With 60 Vbeta and 13 Jbeta primers, the PCR was carried out. Clones were sequenced by immunoSEQ multiplex PCR, and TCRdb holds only the in-frame ones, with some missing. The repertoire holds about 170,000 clones, about 85% seen once, with about 2.5% in the top ten. The sample taken for sequencing was PBMCs. These receptors came from a young man in good health and CMV-seropositive.

The chain is built from TRBV7-9 and TRBJ2-2; the D is unclear. Germline V gene data show CDR1 as SEHNR and CDR2 as FQNEAQ (reference sequence). V was trimmed by 2 bases and J by 0 bases, leaving 7 bases between them. The CDR3 loop spans 15 amino acids. CDR3: CASSLSLANTGELFF. The DNA of the CDR3 is TGTGCCAGCAGCTTATCTCTTGCGAACACCGGGGAGCTGTTTTTT.

The chain joins TRBV27 to TRBJ2-1; a weak D match, TRBD2 (7 bases). This CDR3 is built from 13 residues. Trimming left V 11 bases short and J 6 bases short, with 17 bases between. Germline V lookup: CDR1 MNHEY, CDR2 SMNVEV (reference sequence). The CDR3 nucleotides are TGTGCCTGTAGGGGGGGCGCTCTCAATGAGCAGTTCTTC. Protein: CACRGGALNEQFF.

The chain employs TRBV6-6 and TRBJ2-7; tentatively, D is TRBD1 (6 bases). V was pared by 6 bases and J by 0 bases, with 9 bases between. Germline V gene sequence: CDR1 MNHNY, CDR2 SVGAGI (reference sequence). This CDR3 has 13 residues. CDR3 protein: CASRHRDSYEQYF. For the CDR3, the DNA is TGTGCCAGCAGACACAGGGACTCCTACGAGCAGTACTTC.

The genes are TRBV7-2 and TRBJ1-1; D may be TRBD1 (6 bases). Germline CDR1 SGHTA, CDR2 FQGNSA. The V end was cut by 1 base, the J end by 0 bases, with 6 bases between. The CDR3 length is 14 residues. CDR3 nucleotides: TGTGCCAGCAGCTTAGGGACAGTGAACACTGAAGCTTTCTTT. This translates into CASSLGTVNTEAFF.

The chain links TRBV18 to TRBJ2-5; D ambiguous. Germline CDR1 reads KGHSH; CDR2 reads LQKENI. V lost 3 bases and J 5 bases, leaving 13 bases between the germline ends. The CDR3 runs 14 residues. The CDR3 region has the DNA TGTGCCAGCTCACCCGCTAGTCCAGCGGAGACCCAGTACTTC. It encodes CASSPASPAETQYF.

The chain joins TRBV19 to TRBJ1-1; 9 nucleotides align to TRBD1. The CDR3 length is 13 residues. J lost 1 base, V lost 9 bases, and 3 bases had no gene match. Germline CDR1 LNHDA, CDR2 SQIVND (reference sequence). CDR3 in amino acids: CASRDRANTEAFF. CDR3 sequence (DNA): TGTGCCAGCCGGGACAGGGCGAACACTGAAGCTTTCTTT.

The chain is built from TRBV2 and TRBJ2-3, with 7 nucleotides matching TRBD2. CDR3 length: 15 residues. Losses at the gene ends were 6 bases for V and 1 base for J; bases not matched to a gene: 7. Germline V lookup: CDR1 SNHLY, CDR2 FYNNEI. CDR3 region: CASRAGTTGTDTQYF. CDR3 bases: TGTGCCAGCAGGGCCGGGACTACAGGCACAGATACGCAGTATTTT.

This chain joins TRBV2 and TRBJ1-1; D unclear. The V end was cut by 3 bases, the J end by 4 bases, with 9 bases between. Germline V gene data show CDR1 as SNHLY and CDR2 as FYNNEI. The CDR3 contains 13 residues. The CDR3 DNA follows: TGTGCCAGCAGTGATCCCCGCGGCACTGAAGCTTTCTTT. Its protein product is CASSDPRGTEAFF.

The chain uses TRBV5-1 and TRBJ1-1; possible D gene TRBD1, 6 bases. Per the germline V gene, CDR1 is SGHRS and CDR2 is YFSETQ. The CDR3 consists of 14 residues. V was cut by 3 bases and J by 7 bases, with 16 bases left in between. The CDR3, as DNA: TGCGCCAGCAGCTGGAACGGACAGTTGGGTGAAGCTTTCTTT. Translated, it gives CASSWNGQLGEAFF.

This rearrangement joins TRBV6-5 to TRBJ2-3; D is undetermined. Between the trimmed V and J ends, which lost 8 bases and 0 bases, there was a span of 9 bases. Germline V gene sequence: CDR1 MNHEY, CDR2 SVGAGI. This CDR3 has 13 residues. This CDR3 is CASYHGSTDTQYF. In DNA, the CDR3 is TGTGCCAGCTATCATGGCAGCACAGATACGCAGTATTTT.

The genes are TRBV11-2 and TRBJ1-1; no reliable D call. V was trimmed by 2 bases and J by 8 bases, leaving 18 bases between them. This CDR3 comprises 15 residues. The germline gives CDR1 SGHAT, CDR2 FQNNGV. CDR3: CASSLNSGSRSEAFF. In DNA, the CDR3 is TGTGCCAGCAGCTTAAACTCTGGTTCTCGGTCCGAAGCTTTCTTT.

This clone appeared a single time. The chain's CDR3 is CASSLGVSGNTGELFF. The CDR3 DNA follows: TGCGCCAGCAGCTTGGGGGTTAGCGGGAACACCGGGGAGCTGTTTTTT. The chain employs TRBV5-1 and TRBJ2-2, with D perhaps TRBD2 (6 bases). The CDR3 has 16 residues. Per germline, CDR1 SGHRS and CDR2 YFSETQ. Between the trimmed V and J ends, which lost 0 bases and 1 base, there was a span of 10 bases. The full variable domain, in which reference TRBV5-1 and TRBJ2-2 provide the parts outside the CDR3, is KAGVTQTPRYLIKTRGQQVTLSCSPISGHRSVSWYQQTPGQGLQFLFEYFSETQRNKGNFPGRFSGRQFSNSRSEMNVSTLELGDSALYLCASSLGVSGNTGELFFGEGSRLTVL.

CDR3 region: CASSETSGDTTYEQYF. CDR3 DNA sequence: TGTGCCAGCAGCGAAACAAGCGGGGACACGACCTACGAGCAGTACTTC. The chain combines TRBV9 with TRBJ2-7, with D maybe TRBD2 (7 bases). CDR3 size: 16 residues. The germline gives CDR1 SGDLS, CDR2 YYNGEE. Deletions cut 3 bases from V and 2 bases from J, with 18 bases between.

Regarding this clone: The junction differs from germline at one of its ends, possibly a read error. The CDR3 region is CASSPQGTVQDEKLFF. Here the CDR3 DNA reads TGTGCCAGCTCTCCACAGGGGACAGTTCAAGACGAAAAACTGTTTTTT. V gene TRBV18 combines with J gene TRBJ1-4, with 7 positions matching TRBD1. The CDR3 length is 16 residues. Germline V CDR1 and CDR2: KGHSH, LQKENI.

The V call is TRBV6-5, the J call TRBJ2-1, with no clear D. CDR3 length: 14 residues. Germline-derived CDR1 and CDR2 are MNHEY and SVGAGI. V lost 0 bases to trimming and J lost 5 bases, with 8 bases between them. CDR3 DNA sequence: TGTGCCAGCAGTTACTCGTACAGTAACAATGAGCAGTTCTTC. It yields the protein CASSYSYSNNEQFF.

This clone was detected only a few times. The rearrangement uses TRBV5-6 and TRBJ1-5, with D tentatively TRBD1 (6 bases). Germline loops: CDR1 SGHDT, CDR2 YYEEEE. Trimming removed 3 bases from V and 9 bases from J, with 16 bases in between. There are 14 residues in the CDR3. This chain's CDR3 is CASSSGDRIGPQHF. CDR3 DNA: TGTGCCAGCAGCTCAGGGGACCGCATAGGGCCCCAGCATTTT.

The CDR3: CASSLVLAGRETQYF. The CDR3 DNA sequence: TGCGCCAGCAGCTTGGTCTTAGCGGGGCGGGAGACCCAGTACTTC. This rearrangement joins TRBV5-1 to TRBJ2-5, with 8 positions matching TRBD2. The CDR3 is made up of 15 amino acids. V was pared by 0 bases and J by 5 bases, with 6 bases of the junction left unmatched. Looked up from germline, CDR1 is SGHRS and CDR2 is YFSETQ.

This chain joins TRBV2 and TRBJ2-7, with 7 bases aligning to TRBD1. The CDR3 runs 14 residues. After removal of 6 bases from V and 0 bases from J, the junction contained 5 bases not matched to a gene. The V gene's germline CDR1 is SNHLY and CDR2 FYNNEI. CDR3: CASRKGQASYEQYF. The DNA of the CDR3 is TGTGCCAGCAGGAAAGGACAGGCCTCCTACGAGCAGTACTTC.

V is TRBV2 and J is TRBJ2-5, with a tentative D call TRBD2 (7 bases). Germline V gene sequence: CDR1 SNHLY, CDR2 FYNNEI. V shed 7 bases and J shed 1 base, with 22 bases lying between them. This CDR3 region has 17 residues. The CDR3 is CASTRMGRGNPQETQYF. The CDR3 DNA follows: TGTGCCAGCACGAGAATGGGGAGGGGGAACCCCCAAGAGACCCAGTACTTC.

This clone was seen just once. The chain couples TRBV11-3 to TRBJ2-1, with 14 bases that match TRBD2. CDR1 and CDR2 (germline): SGHNT, YENEEA. The CDR3 is 15 amino acids. Germline trimming cut 4 bases from V and 8 bases from J; bases unmatched to any gene: 4. The chain's CDR3 is CASSSGTSGRHEQFF. CDR3 DNA sequence: TGTGCCAGCAGCTCCGGGACTAGCGGGAGACATGAGCAGTTCTTC.

This clone showed up just once. The chain couples TRBV28 to TRBJ1-2; D is unclear. The ends were cut back, 4 bases at V and 6 bases at J, with 12 bases in the middle. This CDR3 is 13 amino acids long. CDR1 and CDR2 from the germline V gene are MDHEN and SYDVKM. The chain's CDR3 is CASSWEGGHGYTF. As DNA, the CDR3 is TGTGCCAGCAGTTGGGAGGGCGGTCATGGCTACACCTTC.